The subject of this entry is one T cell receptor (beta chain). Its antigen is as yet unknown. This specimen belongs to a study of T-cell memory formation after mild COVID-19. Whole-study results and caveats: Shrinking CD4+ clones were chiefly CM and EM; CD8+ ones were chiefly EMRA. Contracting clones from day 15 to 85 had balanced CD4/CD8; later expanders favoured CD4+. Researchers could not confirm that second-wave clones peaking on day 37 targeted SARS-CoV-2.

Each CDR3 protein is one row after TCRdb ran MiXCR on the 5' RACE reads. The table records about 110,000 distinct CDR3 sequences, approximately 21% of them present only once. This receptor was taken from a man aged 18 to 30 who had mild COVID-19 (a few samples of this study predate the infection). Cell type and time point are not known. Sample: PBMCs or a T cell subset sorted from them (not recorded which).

This chain's CDR3 is CASSRGGGTNEQFF. The CDR3, as DNA: TGTGCCAGCAGCAGGGGCGGGGGGACGAATGAGCAGTTCTTC. This chain uses TRBV11-2 with TRBJ2-1, with TRBD2 matching 8 bases. Per germline, CDR1 SGHAT and CDR2 FQNNGV. The CDR3 runs to 14 residues. V gave up 5 bases and J gave up 7 bases; unmatched junction bases: 7.